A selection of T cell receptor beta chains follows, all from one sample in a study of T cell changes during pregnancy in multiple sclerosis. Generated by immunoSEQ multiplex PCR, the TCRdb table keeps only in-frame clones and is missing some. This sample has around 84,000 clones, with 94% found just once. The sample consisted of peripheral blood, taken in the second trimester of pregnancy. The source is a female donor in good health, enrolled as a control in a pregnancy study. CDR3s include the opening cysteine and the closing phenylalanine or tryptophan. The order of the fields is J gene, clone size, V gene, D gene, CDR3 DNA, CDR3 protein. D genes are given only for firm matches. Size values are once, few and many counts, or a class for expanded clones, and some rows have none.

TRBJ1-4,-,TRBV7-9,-,TGTGCCAGCAGCTACTTAGGGGAAGAAAAACTGTTTTTT,CASSYLGEEKLFF
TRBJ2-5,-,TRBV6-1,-,TGTGCCAGCAGTGGCGGGGGCCGTGTCGTGGGGGAGACCCAGTACTTC,CASSGGGRVVGETQYF
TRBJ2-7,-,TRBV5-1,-,TGCGCCAGCAGCCCCAGCGGATCGTCTTACGAGCAGTACTTC,CASSPSGSSYEQYF
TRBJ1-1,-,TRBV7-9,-,TGTGCCAGCAGCTATGGGCCACCTGAAGCTTTCTTT,CASSYGPPEAFF
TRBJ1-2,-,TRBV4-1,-,TGCGCCAGCAGCCAAGTCCCGGCCGGGTCTGCTAACTATGGCTACACCTTC,CASSQVPAGSANYGYTF
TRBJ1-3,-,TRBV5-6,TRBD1,TGTGCCAGCAGCTTCCGCGGACAGGGGGTAAACACCATATATTTT,CASSFRGQGVNTIYF
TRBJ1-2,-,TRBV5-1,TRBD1,TGCGCCAGCAGTCCCACAGGGGAGGACTATGGCTACACCTTC,CASSPTGEDYGYTF
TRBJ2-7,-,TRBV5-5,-,TGTGCCAGCAGCTTGCCCGGGGCCTACGAGCAGTACTTC,CASSLPGAYEQYF
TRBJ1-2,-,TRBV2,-,TGTGCCAGCAGTCAATATGGCTACACCTTC,CASSQYGYTF
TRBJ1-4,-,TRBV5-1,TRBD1,TGCGCCAGCAGCACACAGGGGGGTGAAAAACTGTTTTTT,CASSTQGGEKLFF
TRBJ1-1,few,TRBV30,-,TGTGCCTGGAGTGTACCCGATCGGGAAGCTTTCTTT,CAWSVPDREAFF
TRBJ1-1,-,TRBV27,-,TGTGCCAGCAGTTTAGGCTTCTCATACGACACTGAAGCTTTCTTT,CASSLGFSYDTEAFF
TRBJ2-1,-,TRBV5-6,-,TGTGCCAGCAGCCCGGCAGGTTTTAGCTCCTACAATGAGCAGTTCTTC,CASSPAGFSSYNEQFF
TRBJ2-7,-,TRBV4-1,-,TGCGCCAGCAGCCAAGCGGGACTGGACTACGAGCAGTACTTC,CASSQAGLDYEQYF
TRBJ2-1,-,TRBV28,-,TGTGCCAGCAGTTTAGACAGATACAATGAGCAGTTCTTC,CASSLDRYNEQFF
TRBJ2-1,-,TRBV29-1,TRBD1,TGCAGCCTTCAGGACAGGGACGGGGGTGAGCAGTTCTTC,CSLQDRDGGEQFF
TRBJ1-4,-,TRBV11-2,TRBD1,TGTGCCAGCGCCCGCATAGACGGACAGGACGAAAAACTGTTTTTT,CASARIDGQDEKLFF
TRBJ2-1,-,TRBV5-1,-,TGCGCCAGCAGCTTGGCCAGGGGACTACCCAATGAGCAGTTCTTC,CASSLARGLPNEQFF
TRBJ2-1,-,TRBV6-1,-,TGTGCCAGCAGTATGGAACAGAATTTGGGTGAGCAGTTCTTC,CASSMEQNLGEQFF
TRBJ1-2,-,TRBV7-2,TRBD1,TGTGCCAGCAGCTGGACAGCCGGGACAGGAAAGGGTGGCTACACCTTC,CASSWTAGTGKGGYTF
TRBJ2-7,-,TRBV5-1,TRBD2,TGCGCCAGCAGCTTAATAGCGGGAGTAATTTACGAGCAGTACTTC,CASSLIAGVIYEQYF
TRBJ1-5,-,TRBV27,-,TGTGCCAGCAGCCCTACCCGGGATCAGCCCCAGCATTTT,CASSPTRDQPQHF